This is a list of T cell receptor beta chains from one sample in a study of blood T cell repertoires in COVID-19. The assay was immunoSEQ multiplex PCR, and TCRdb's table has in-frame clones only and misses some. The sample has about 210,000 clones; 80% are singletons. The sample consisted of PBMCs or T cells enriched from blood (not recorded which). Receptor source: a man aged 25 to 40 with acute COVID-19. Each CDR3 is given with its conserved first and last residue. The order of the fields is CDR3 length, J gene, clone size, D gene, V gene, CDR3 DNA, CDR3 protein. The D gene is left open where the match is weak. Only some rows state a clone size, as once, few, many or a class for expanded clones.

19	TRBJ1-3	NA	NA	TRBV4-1	TGCGCCAGCAGCCAAGATACAGGGAGGGGGGTCAAGTCTGGAAACACCATATATTTT	CASSQDTGRGVKSGNTIYF
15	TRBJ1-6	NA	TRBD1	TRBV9	TGTGCCAGCAGCGTAGCTTACAGGGGTAATTCACCCCTCCACTTT	CASSVAYRGNSPLHF
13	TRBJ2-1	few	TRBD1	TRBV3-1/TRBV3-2	TGTGCCAGCAGCCTCATAGACAGGGGGGAGCAGTTCTTC	CASSLIDRGEQFF
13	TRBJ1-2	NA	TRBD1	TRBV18	TGTGCCAGCTCTAAGACAGGGAACGATGGCTACACCTTC	CASSKTGNDGYTF
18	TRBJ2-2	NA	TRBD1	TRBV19	TGTGCCAGTACCCCACAACTAGGGGCAGGGGGCATCGCCGGGGAGCTGTTTTTT	CASTPQLGAGGIAGELFF
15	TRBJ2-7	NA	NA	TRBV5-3	TGTGCCAGAAGTGGGACAAAGACAGTTTCCTACGAGCAGTACTTC	CARSGTKTVSYEQYF
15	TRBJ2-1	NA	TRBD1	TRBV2	TGTGCCAGCAGTCTTTCGGGACAGGGGTGGAATGAGCAGTTCTTC	CASSLSGQGWNEQFF
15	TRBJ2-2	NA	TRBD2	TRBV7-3	TGTGCCAGCAGCTCCACTAGCGGGGTAGTCGGGGAGCTGTTTTTT	CASSSTSGVVGELFF
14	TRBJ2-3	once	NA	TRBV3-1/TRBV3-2	TGTGCCAGCAGCCAAGAGGGTAGAGGAGATACGCAGTATTTT	CASSQEGRGDTQYF
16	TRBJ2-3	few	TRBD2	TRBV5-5	TGTGCCAGCAGCTTCCTTCCGGGGGGGCCGACAGATACGCAGTATTTT	CASSFLPGGPTDTQYF
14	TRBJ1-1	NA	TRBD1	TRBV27	TGTGCCAGCAACTCTCACGGACAGGGAGAGGGAGCTTTCTTT	CASNSHGQGEGAFF
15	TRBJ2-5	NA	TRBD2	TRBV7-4	TGTGCCAGCAGCTGTAGCGGGGGGGATGTAAAGACCCAGTACTTC	CASSCSGGDVKTQYF
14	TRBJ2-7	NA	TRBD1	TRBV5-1	TGCGCCAGCAGCTCGGGACAGGGTTCCTACGAGCAGTACTTC	CASSSGQGSYEQYF
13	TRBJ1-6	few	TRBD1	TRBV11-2	TGTGCCAGCAGCTTAGACGACGGGACAGTTCTCCACTTT	CASSLDDGTVLHF
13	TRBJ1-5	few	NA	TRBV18	TGTGCCAGCTCACCATGGAAGGGGCAGCCCCAGCATTTT	CASSPWKGQPQHF
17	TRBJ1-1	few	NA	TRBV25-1	TGTGCCAGCAGTGAATATGGCGGTGGCAGAGGGAACACTGAAGCTTTCTTT	CASSEYGGGRGNTEAFF
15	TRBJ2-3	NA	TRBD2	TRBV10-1	TGCGCCAGCAGTGGAGCTAGCGGGGGCACAGATACGCAGTATTTT	CASSGASGGTDTQYF
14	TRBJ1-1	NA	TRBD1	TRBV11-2	TGTGCCAGCAGCTTGGGACAGGGAAACACTGAAGCTTTCTTT	CASSLGQGNTEAFF
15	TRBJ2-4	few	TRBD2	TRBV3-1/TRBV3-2	TGTGCCAGCAGCCCAAGCGCGGGACTAAGCATGGTTCAGTACTTC	CASSPSAGLSMVQYF
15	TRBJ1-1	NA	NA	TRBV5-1	TGCGCCAGCAGCTTACAGGGTGGGAGGAACACTGAAGCTTTCTTT	CASSLQGGRNTEAFF
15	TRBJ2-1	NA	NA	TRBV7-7	TGTGCCAGCAGCTTAGGCAGGGCCTCCTACAATGAGCAGTTCTTC	CASSLGRASYNEQFF
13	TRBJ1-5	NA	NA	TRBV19	TGTGCCTCCCGAGCGGGGGTTATACAGCCCCAGCATTTT	CASRAGVIQPQHF
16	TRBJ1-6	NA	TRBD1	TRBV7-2	TGTGCCAGCAGCTTAATGGGGACAGCGAATAATTCACCCCTCCACTTT	CASSLMGTANNSPLHF
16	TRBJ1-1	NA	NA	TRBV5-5	TGTGCCAGCAGCTTGGTGGCAGGGAATATGAACACTGAAGCTTTCTTT	CASSLVAGNMNTEAFF
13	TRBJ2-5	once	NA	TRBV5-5	TGTGCCAGCAGCTTGTCAGGTCTTGAGACCCAGTACTTC	CASSLSGLETQYF
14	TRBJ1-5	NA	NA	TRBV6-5	TGTGCCAGCAGTATACGGGGGGAAGGACAGCCCCAGCATTTT	CASSIRGEGQPQHF
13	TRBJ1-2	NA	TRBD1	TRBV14	TGTGCCAGCAGCCTAGGGGGCGGCTATGGCTACACCTTC	CASSLGGGYGYTF
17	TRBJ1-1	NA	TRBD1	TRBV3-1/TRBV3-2	TGTGCCAGCAGCCAGTTTTCAACAGGACAGGGGACGGCAGAAGCTTTCTTT	CASSQFSTGQGTAEAFF
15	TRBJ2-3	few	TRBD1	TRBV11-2	TGTGCCAGCAGCTCCCAAGGACAGGGGCTAGATACGCAGTATTTT	CASSSQGQGLDTQYF
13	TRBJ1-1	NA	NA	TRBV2	TGTGCCAGCAGGGTTCAGGGGAGCACTGAAGCTTTCTTT	CASRVQGSTEAFF
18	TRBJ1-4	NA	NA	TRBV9	TGTGCCAGCAGCGTAGACAGGGCCTGGGCTTCGAGTAATGAAAAACTGTTTTTT	CASSVDRAWASSNEKLFF
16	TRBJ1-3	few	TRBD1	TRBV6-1	TGTGCCAGCAGTGAATACCCAGGGGGAAGGGGAAACACCATATATTTT	CASSEYPGGRGNTIYF
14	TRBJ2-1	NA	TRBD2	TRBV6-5	TGTGCCGGCCGGGTGGCTAGCGGTTCCAATGAGCAGTTCTTC	CAGRVASGSNEQFF
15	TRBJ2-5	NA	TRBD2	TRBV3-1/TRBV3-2	TGTGCCAGCAGCCAAGTTTTAACGCGGGAGGAGACCCAGTACTTC	CASSQVLTREETQYF
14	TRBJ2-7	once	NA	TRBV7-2	TGTGCCAGCAGCCGGGACATTTTCTCCTACGAGCAGTACTTC	CASSRDIFSYEQYF
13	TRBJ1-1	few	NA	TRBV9	TGTGCCAGCACCAGGCGGAGGGATAGGGGATCTTTCTTT	CASTRRRDRGSFF
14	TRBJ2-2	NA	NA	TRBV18	TGTGCCAGCTCACCCCCGGGGAACACCGGGGAGCTGTTTTTT	CASSPPGNTGELFF
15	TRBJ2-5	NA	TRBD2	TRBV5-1	TGCGCCAGTAAATTAGCGGGGACCGTCCAAGAGACCCAGTACTTC	CASKLAGTVQETQYF
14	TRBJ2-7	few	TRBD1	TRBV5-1	TGCGCCAGCAGCTTGGGACAGGGTCCCAACGAGCAGTACTTC	CASSLGQGPNEQYF
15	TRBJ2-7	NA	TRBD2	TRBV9	TGTGCCAGCAGCGTAGCGAGCGGGGGGGCGTACGAGCAGTACTTC	CASSVASGGAYEQYF
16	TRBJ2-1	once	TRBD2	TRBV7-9	TGTGCCAGCAGTCCGAAAGCGGGGAGCTCCTACAATGAGCAGTTCTTC	CASSPKAGSSYNEQFF
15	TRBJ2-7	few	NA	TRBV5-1	TGCGCCAGCAGCTTATCATACGGGGGCTCCTACGAGCAGTACTTC	CASSLSYGGSYEQYF